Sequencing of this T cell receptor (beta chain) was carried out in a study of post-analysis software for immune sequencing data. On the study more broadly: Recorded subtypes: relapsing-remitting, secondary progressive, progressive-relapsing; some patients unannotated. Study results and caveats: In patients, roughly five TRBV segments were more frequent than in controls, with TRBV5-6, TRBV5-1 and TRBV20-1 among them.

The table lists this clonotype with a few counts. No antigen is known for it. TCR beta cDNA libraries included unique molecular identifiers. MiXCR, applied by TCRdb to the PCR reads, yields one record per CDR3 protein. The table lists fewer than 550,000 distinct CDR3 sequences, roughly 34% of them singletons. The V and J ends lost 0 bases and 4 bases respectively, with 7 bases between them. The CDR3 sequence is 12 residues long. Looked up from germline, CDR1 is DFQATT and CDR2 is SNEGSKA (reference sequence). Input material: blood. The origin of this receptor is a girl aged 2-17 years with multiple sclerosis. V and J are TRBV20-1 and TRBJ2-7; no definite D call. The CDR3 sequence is CSARERRYEQYF. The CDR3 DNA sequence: TGCAGTGCTAGAGAGAGAAGATACGAGCAGTACTTC.